The rows below give T cell receptor beta chains drawn from one sample of a study of blood T cell repertoires in COVID-19. Using immunoSEQ multiplex PCR, the repertoire was profiled, and TCRdb retains in-frame clones only, with some absent. In the table there are 140,000 to 150,000 clones, about four fifths of which are singletons. Sequenced input: peripheral blood. These receptors were collected from a human donor with acute or convalescent COVID-19. The donor label of this sample is uncertain. Each CDR3 is given with its conserved first and last residue. The order of the fields is CDR3 protein, clone size, V gene, CDR3 length, J gene. Expanded clones are given a class, and other clones once, few, many or no size at all.

cdr3_aa: CATSVKGTASYNEQFF; clone_size: .; v_call: TRBV24-1; cdr3_length: 16; j_call: TRBJ2-1
cdr3_aa: CASSSSGGGNTEAFF; clone_size: .; v_call: TRBV5-4; cdr3_length: 15; j_call: TRBJ1-1
cdr3_aa: CASSLEVTGSGNTIYF; clone_size: .; v_call: TRBV5-4; cdr3_length: 16; j_call: TRBJ1-3
cdr3_aa: CASTPNNNSPLHF; clone_size: .; v_call: TRBV7-6; cdr3_length: 13; j_call: TRBJ1-6
cdr3_aa: CASSQGLYEQYF; clone_size: .; v_call: TRBV3-1/TRBV3-2; cdr3_length: 12; j_call: TRBJ2-7
cdr3_aa: CATSTGQGKAGNTIYF; clone_size: .; v_call: TRBV15; cdr3_length: 16; j_call: TRBJ1-3
cdr3_aa: CASSMYSTDTQYF; clone_size: .; v_call: TRBV27; cdr3_length: 13; j_call: TRBJ2-3
cdr3_aa: CASSEGRGAAQPQHF; clone_size: .; v_call: TRBV2; cdr3_length: 15; j_call: TRBJ1-5
cdr3_aa: CASSLQGAVTEAFF; clone_size: .; v_call: TRBV18; cdr3_length: 14; j_call: TRBJ1-1
cdr3_aa: CASSRASGNTIYF; clone_size: .; v_call: TRBV19; cdr3_length: 13; j_call: TRBJ1-3
cdr3_aa: CASSQGMDRGSNFVQHF; clone_size: .; v_call: TRBV4-1; cdr3_length: 17; j_call: TRBJ1-5
cdr3_aa: CASSPTGQTFEAFF; clone_size: .; v_call: TRBV7-6; cdr3_length: 14; j_call: TRBJ1-1
cdr3_aa: CASSPHSNYGYTF; clone_size: .; v_call: TRBV27; cdr3_length: 13; j_call: TRBJ1-2
cdr3_aa: CASRPTVVNEQFF; clone_size: few; v_call: TRBV12-3/TRBV12-4; cdr3_length: 13; j_call: TRBJ2-1